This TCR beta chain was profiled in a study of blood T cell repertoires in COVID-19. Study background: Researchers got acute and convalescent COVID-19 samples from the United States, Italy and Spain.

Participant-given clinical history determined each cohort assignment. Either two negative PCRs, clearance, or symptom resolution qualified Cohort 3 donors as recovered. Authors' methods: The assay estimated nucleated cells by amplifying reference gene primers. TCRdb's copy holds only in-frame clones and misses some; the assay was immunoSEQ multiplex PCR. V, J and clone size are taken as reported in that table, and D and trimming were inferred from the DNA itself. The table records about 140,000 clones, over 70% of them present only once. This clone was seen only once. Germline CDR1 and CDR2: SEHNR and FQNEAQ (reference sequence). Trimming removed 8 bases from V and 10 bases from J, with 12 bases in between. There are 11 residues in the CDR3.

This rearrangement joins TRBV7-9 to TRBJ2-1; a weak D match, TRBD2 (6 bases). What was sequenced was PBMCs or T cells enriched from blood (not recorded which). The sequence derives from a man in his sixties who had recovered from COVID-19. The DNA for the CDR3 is TGTGCCAGCGGGACTTTAGGGGAGCAGTTCTTC. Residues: CASGTLGEQFF.